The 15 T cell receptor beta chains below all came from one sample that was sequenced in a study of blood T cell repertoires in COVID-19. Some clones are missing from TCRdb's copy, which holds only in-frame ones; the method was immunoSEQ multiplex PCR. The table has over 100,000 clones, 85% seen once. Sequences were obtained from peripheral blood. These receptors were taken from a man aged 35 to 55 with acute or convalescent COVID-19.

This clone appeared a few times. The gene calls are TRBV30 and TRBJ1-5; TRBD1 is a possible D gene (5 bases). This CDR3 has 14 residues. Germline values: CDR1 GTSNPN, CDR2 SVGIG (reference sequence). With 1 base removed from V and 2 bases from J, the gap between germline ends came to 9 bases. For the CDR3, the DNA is TGTGCCTGGAGTGAGGGGCTTGGCAATCAGCCCCAGCATTTT. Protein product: CAWSEGLGNQPQHF.

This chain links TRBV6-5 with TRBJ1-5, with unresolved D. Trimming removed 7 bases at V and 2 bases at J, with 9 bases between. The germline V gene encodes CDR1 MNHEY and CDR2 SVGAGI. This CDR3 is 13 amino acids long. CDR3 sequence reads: CASKAVGNQPQHF. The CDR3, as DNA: TGTGCCAGCAAAGCGGTCGGCAATCAGCCCCAGCATTTT.

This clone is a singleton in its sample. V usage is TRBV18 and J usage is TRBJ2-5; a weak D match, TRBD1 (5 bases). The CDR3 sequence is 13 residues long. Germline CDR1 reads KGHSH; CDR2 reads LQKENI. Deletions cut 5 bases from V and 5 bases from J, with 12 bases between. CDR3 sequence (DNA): TGTGCCAGCTCAATGGGGCGGCAGGAGACCCAGTACTTC. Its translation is CASSMGRQETQYF. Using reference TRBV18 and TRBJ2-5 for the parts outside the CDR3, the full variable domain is NAGVMQNPRHLVRRRGQEARLRCSPMKGHSHVYWYRQLPEEGLKFMVYLQKENIIDESGMPKERFSAEFPKEGPSILRIQQVVRGDSAAYFCASSMGRQETQYFGPGTRLLVL.

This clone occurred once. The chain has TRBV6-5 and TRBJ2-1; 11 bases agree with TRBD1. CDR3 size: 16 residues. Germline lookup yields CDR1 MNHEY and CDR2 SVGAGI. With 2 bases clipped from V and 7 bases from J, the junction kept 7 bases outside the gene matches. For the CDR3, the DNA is TGTGCCAGCAGTTACACGATCGGACAGGGGGCGAATGAGCAGTTCTTC. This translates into CASSYTIGQGANEQFF.

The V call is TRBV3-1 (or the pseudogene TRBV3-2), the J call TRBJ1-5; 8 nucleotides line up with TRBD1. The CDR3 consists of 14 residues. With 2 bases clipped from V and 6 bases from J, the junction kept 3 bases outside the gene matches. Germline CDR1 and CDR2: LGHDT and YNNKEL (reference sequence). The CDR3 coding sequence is TGTGCCAGCAGCCAACAGGGGGCGAGTCAGCCCCAGCATTTT. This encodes CASSQQGASQPQHF.

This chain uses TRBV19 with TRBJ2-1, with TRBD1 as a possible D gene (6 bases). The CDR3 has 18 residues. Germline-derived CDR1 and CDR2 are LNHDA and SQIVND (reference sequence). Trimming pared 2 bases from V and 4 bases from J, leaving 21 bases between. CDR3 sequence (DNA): TGTGCCAGTAGTATATTTGGGGGCGGGCTAGCCAATTACAATGAGCAGTTCTTC. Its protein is CASSIFGGGLANYNEQFF.

CDR3 DNA sequence: TGTGCCAGCAGCTTGGTGGGGGCAGTGAACACCGGGGAGCTGTTTTTT. Amino acids: CASSLVGAVNTGELFF. V gene TRBV11-2 combines with J gene TRBJ2-2; possible D gene TRBD1, 6 bases. V lost 3 bases and J 1 base, leaving 12 bases between the germline ends. From germline, CDR1 is SGHAT and CDR2 FQNNGV. The length of the CDR3 is 16 residues.

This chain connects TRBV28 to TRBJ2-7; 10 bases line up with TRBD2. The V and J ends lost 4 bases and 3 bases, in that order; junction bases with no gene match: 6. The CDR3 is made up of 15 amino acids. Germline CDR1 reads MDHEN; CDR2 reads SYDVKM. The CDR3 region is CASSSRTSGGYEQYF. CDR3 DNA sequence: TGTGCCAGCAGTTCGAGGACTAGCGGAGGCTACGAGCAGTACTTC.

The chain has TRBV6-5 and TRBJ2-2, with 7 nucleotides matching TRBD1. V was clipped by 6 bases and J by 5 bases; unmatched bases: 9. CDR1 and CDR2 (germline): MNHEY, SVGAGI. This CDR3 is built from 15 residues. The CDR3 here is CASRGSGTVTGELFF. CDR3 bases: TGTGCCAGCAGAGGATCCGGGACAGTGACCGGGGAGCTGTTTTTT.

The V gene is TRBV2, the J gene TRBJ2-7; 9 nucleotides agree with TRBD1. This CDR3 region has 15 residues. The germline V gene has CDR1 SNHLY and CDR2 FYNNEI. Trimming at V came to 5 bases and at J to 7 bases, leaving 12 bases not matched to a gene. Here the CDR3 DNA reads TGTGCCAGCAGTCCCATCAGGACAGGGGATAGGGAGCAGTACTTC. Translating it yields CASSPIRTGDREQYF.

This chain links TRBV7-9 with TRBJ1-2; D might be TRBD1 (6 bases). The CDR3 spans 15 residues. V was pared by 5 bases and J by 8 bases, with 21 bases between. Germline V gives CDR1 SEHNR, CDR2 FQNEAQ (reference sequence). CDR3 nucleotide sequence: TGTGCCAGCAGCCCTCGGGGGGGGGCTCCGACGGGCTACACCTTC. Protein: CASSPRGGAPTGYTF.

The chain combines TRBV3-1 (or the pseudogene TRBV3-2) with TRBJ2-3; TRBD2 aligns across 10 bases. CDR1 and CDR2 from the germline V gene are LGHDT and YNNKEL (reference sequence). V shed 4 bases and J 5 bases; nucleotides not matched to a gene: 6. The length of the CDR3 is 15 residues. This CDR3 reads CASSPRASGGDTQYF. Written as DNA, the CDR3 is TGTGCCAGCAGCCCCCGGGCTAGCGGGGGAGATACGCAGTATTTT.

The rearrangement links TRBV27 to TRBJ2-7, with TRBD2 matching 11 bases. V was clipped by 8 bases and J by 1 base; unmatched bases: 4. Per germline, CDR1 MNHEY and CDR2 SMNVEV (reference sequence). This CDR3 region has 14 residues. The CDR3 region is CASRGTSGSYEQYF. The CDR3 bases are TGTGCCAGCCGGGGGACTAGCGGATCCTACGAGCAGTACTTC.

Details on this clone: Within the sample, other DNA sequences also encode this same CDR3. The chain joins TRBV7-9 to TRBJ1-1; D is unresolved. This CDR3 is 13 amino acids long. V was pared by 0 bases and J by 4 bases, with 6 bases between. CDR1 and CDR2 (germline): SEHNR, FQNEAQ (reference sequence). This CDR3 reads CASSLARVTEAFF. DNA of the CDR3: TGTGCCAGCAGCTTAGCTCGCGTCACTGAAGCTTTCTTT.

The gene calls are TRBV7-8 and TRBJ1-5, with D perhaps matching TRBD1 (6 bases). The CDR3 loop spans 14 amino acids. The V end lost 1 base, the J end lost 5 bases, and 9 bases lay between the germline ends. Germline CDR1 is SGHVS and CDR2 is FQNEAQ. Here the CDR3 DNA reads TGTGCCAGCAGCTTAGGAGGGGGGGATCAGCCCCAGCATTTT. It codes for CASSLGGGDQPQHF.